These 21 T cell receptor beta chains were all obtained from the same sample, sequenced in a study of CD8+ T cells in alopecia areata. TCR sequencing used cDNA made by reverse transcription of extracted RNA. Measured with immunoSEQ multiplex PCR; TCRdb has only the in-frame clones, and not every one. This sample has 110,000 to 150,000 clones; around half occur once, and the top ten carry 15%. Noted treatment: oral pan-JAK inhibitor, 5-10 mg twice daily. The sample in question was CD8+ T cells sorted from blood, obtained at week 4, from a patient treated with tofacitinib. The receptor set was obtained from a human donor with alopecia areata.

The sample holds one count of this clone. J is TRBJ2-7 and V is TRBV6-5; TRBD2 matches 9 bases. The CDR3 spans 14 residues. CDR1 is MNHEY and CDR2 is SVGAGI in the germline V gene. Unmatched junction bases numbered 3, after V lost 4 bases and J lost 2 bases. The CDR3 spells CASSLAGVAYEQYF. The CDR3 DNA reads as TGTGCCAGCAGTTTAGCGGGGGTAGCCTACGAGCAGTACTTC.

The chain uses TRBV30 and TRBJ2-3; TRBD2 aligns across 12 bases. Germline lookup yields CDR1 GTSNPN and CDR2 SVGIG (reference sequence). This CDR3 is built from 12 residues. V shed 7 bases and J 6 bases; nucleotides not matched to a gene: 2. CDR3 residues: CAFGLAGDTQYF. The CDR3 coding sequence is TGTGCCTTCGGACTAGCGGGGGATACGCAGTATTTT.

V is TRBV11-2 and J is TRBJ1-1; D not certain. In germline, CDR1 is SGHAT, CDR2 FQNNGV. This CDR3 region has 11 residues. The V gene lost 6 bases and the J gene lost 6 bases, with 8 bases spanning the gap. CDR3 DNA: TGTGCCAGCAGACTTACGGCTGAAGCTTTCTTT. Its translation: CASRLTAEAFF.

The rearrangement links TRBV25-1 to TRBJ1-2; no firm D call. V lost 1 base to trimming and J lost 4 bases, with 22 bases between them. Looked up from germline, CDR1 is MGHDK and CDR2 is SYGVNS. CDR3 length: 18 residues. CDR3 nucleotide sequence: TGTGCCAGCAGTGAATGGTCGGTCCCGGACCCATCGGGCTATGGCTACACCTTC. Encoded protein: CASSEWSVPDPSGYGYTF.

CDR3 DNA: TGTGCCAGTAGTATAGTCCCCCAGGAAGCTTTCTTT. This sequence encodes CASSIVPQEAFF. V usage is TRBV19 and J usage is TRBJ1-1; D gene unclear. CDR1 LNHDA and CDR2 SQIVND come from the germline V gene (reference sequence). Trimming took 1 base from V and 8 from J, leaving 8 bases between them. This CDR3 region has 12 residues.

The chain is built from TRBV30 and TRBJ1-5, with a weak D call TRBD1 (6 bases). CDR3 length: 15 residues. Germline CDR1 is GTSNPN and CDR2 is SVGIG (reference sequence). Trimming left V 3 bases short and J 1 base short, with 13 bases between. The CDR3 spells CAWSVAGESNQPQHF. In DNA, the CDR3 is TGTGCCTGGAGCGTGGCAGGGGAGAGCAATCAGCCCCAGCATTTT.

The chain couples TRBV6-5 to TRBJ2-7, with a weak D call TRBD1 (6 bases). V lost 4 bases and J lost 2, with 18 bases in between. The CDR3 runs 16 residues. Germline V gene sequence: CDR1 MNHEY, CDR2 SVGAGI. The CDR3 loop reads CASSFSTGVRTYEQYF. The CDR3 nucleotides are TGTGCCAGCAGTTTCTCGACAGGCGTCCGAACCTACGAGCAGTACTTC.

V is TRBV5-1 and J is TRBJ1-1; 7 bases map to TRBD1. J gave up 3 bases and V 1 base, and 3 bases lay outside the gene matches. Looked up from germline, CDR1 is SGHRS and CDR2 is YFSETQ. There are 14 residues in the CDR3. The DNA of the CDR3 is TGCGCCAGCAGCTTGACAGGGGCGGACACTGAAGCTTTCTTT. Protein: CASSLTGADTEAFF.

This clone was picked up one time. The chain combines TRBV30 with TRBJ1-5; D is undetermined. Germline values: CDR1 GTSNPN, CDR2 SVGIG (reference sequence). This CDR3 region has 15 residues. The V end was cut by 2 bases, the J end by 4 bases, with 15 bases between. CDR3 coding DNA: TGTGCCTGGAGTACCAATTCGAGGGCTAATCAGCCCCAGCATTTT. This codes for CAWSTNSRANQPQHF.

The CDR3 protein is CASSPIDREETEAFF. The CDR3 DNA is TGTGCCAGCTCACCAATCGACAGGGAGGAGACTGAAGCTTTCTTT. The chain joins TRBV18 to TRBJ1-1; 7 nucleotides align to TRBD1. The germline V gene encodes CDR1 KGHSH and CDR2 LQKENI. This CDR3 spans 15 amino acids. Trimming at V came to 2 bases and at J to 5 bases, leaving 8 bases not matched to a gene.

The rearrangement joins TRBV6-5 to TRBJ1-1; possibly TRBD1 for D (6 bases). This CDR3 has 15 residues. Trimming stripped 5 bases from V and 3 bases from J, with 16 bases between. Germline V gene lookup returns CDR1 MNHEY and CDR2 SVGAGI. CDR3 sequence (DNA): TGTGCCAGCAGTCCCGCTTTAGAGGGGGACACTGAAGCTTTCTTT. Encoded protein: CASSPALEGDTEAFF.

This clone was detected only a few times. This rearrangement joins TRBV11-2 to TRBJ2-1, with D unresolved. The ends were cut back, 5 bases at V and 8 bases at J, with 10 bases in the middle. Per the germline V gene, CDR1 is SGHAT and CDR2 is FQNNGV. The CDR3 runs to 12 residues. CDR3 region: CASSPSRDEQFF. CDR3 coding DNA: TGTGCCAGCAGCCCTTCCAGAGATGAGCAGTTCTTC.

This chain joins TRBV15 and TRBJ2-6; D is unresolved. The germline CDR1 and CDR2 sequences are LNHNV and YYDKDF (reference sequence). CDR3 length: 14 residues. V was cut by 7 bases and J by 2 bases, with 9 bases left in between. The CDR3 coding sequence is TGTGCCACCATGCAGGTCACTGGGGCCAACGTCCTGACTTTC. Its translation is CATMQVTGANVLTF.

This clone was observed a few times. The gene calls are TRBV29-1 and TRBJ2-2, with 8 bases aligning to TRBD2. Germline V CDR1 and CDR2: SQVTM, ANQGSEA. The V segment lost 5 bases and the J segment 4 bases; nucleotides outside the gene matches: 0. The CDR3 covers 12 residues. CDR3 nucleotides: TGCAGCGTTCGGGGGGGCACCGGGGAGCTGTTTTTT. It encodes CSVRGGTGELFF.

This chain uses TRBV7-8 with TRBJ1-6; D gene uncertain. This CDR3 has 16 amino acids. Germline CDR1 SGHVS, CDR2 FQNEAQ. Trimming shortened V by 1 base and J by 3 bases, and 10 bases separated the two germline ends. The CDR3 region is CASSLGVESYNSPLHF. CDR3 bases: TGTGCCAGCAGCTTAGGTGTGGAAAGCTATAATTCACCCCTCCACTTT.

This rearrangement joins TRBV10-3 to TRBJ1-2; the D gene is possibly TRBD1 (6 bases). Between the trimmed V and J ends, which lost 10 bases and 5 bases, there was a span of 23 bases. Germline V gene sequence: CDR1 ENHRY, CDR2 SYGVKD. CDR3 size: 15 residues. This chain's CDR3 is CATLRRDTYSYGYTF. CDR3 nucleotide sequence: TGTGCCACCTTACGTCGGGACACCTATTCGTATGGCTACACCTTC.

J is TRBJ2-1 and V is TRBV6-5; no reliable D call. With 6 bases removed from V and 4 bases from J, the gap between germline ends came to 16 bases. The CDR3 covers 15 residues. Germline values: CDR1 MNHEY, CDR2 SVGAGI. Here the CDR3 reads CASSTWAQSYNEQFF. Written as DNA, the CDR3 is TGTGCCAGCAGCACCTGGGCGCAGTCTTACAATGAGCAGTTCTTC.

This sequence joins TRBV27 and TRBJ2-7; TRBD1 is a possible D gene (6 bases). Per the germline V gene, CDR1 is MNHEY and CDR2 is SMNVEV (reference sequence). Deletions cut 5 bases from V and 0 bases from J, with 14 bases between. The length of the CDR3 is 15 residues. DNA of the CDR3: TGTGCCAGCAGTACCTCCGGGACAACCTCCTACGAGCAGTACTTC. This sequence encodes CASSTSGTTSYEQYF.

The J gene is TRBJ1-1, the V gene TRBV27; D not resolved. CDR1 and CDR2 (germline): MNHEY, SMNVEV (reference sequence). The ends were cut back, 6 bases at V and 1 base at J, with 9 bases in the middle. The CDR3 is 13 amino acids. The CDR3 here is CASSSDTNTEAFF. The CDR3 nucleotides are TGTGCCAGCAGCTCCGACACGAACACTGAAGCTTTCTTT.

The CDR3 nucleotides are TGTGCCAGCAGCCTGACAGGGGTGAACACCGGGGAGCTGTTTTTT. Amino acid sequence: CASSLTGVNTGELFF. The chain joins TRBV5-4 to TRBJ2-2, with 8 bases that match TRBD1. V trimming: 4 bases; J trimming: 1 base; junction bases outside the gene matches: 3. CDR1 is SGHNT, CDR2 YYREEE, per germline (reference sequence). This CDR3 contains 15 residues.

The table lists this clone with a few counts. The V call is TRBV11-2, the J call TRBJ2-2; D is perhaps TRBD1 (6 bases). V was shortened by 5 bases and J by 7 bases, with 17 bases between the two germline ends. Germline V gene data show CDR1 as SGHAT and CDR2 as FQNNGV. The CDR3 totals 15 residues. The CDR3 DNA reads as TGTGCCAGCAGCCCCAACAGGGATTTGATCGGGGAGCTGTTTTTT. This codes for CASSPNRDLIGELFF. The full variable domain, with the rest looked up from reference TRBV11-2 and TRBJ2-2, is EAGVAQSPRYKIIEKRQSVAFWCNPISGHATLYWYQQILGQGPKLLIQFQNNGVVDDSQLPKDRFSAERLKGVDSTLKIQPAKLEDSAVYLCASSPNRDLIGELFFGEGSRLTVL.